The 5 T cell receptor beta chains below were found in one sample sequenced in a study of cytomegalovirus exposure and HLA in healthy donors. Both 60 Vbeta primers and 13 Jbeta primers went into the PCR. Sequencing used immunoSEQ multiplex PCR; TCRdb keeps in-frame clones, though not all of them. The table has under 150,000 clones, just under 80% seen once. The material sequenced was PBMCs. The source is a middle-aged woman in good health and CMV-seronegative.

The V call is TRBV15, the J call TRBJ2-1; 7 nucleotides line up with TRBD2. This CDR3 has 17 residues. Germline V lookup: CDR1 LNHNV, CDR2 YYDKDF (reference sequence). After removal of 1 base from V and 5 bases from J, the junction contained 11 bases not matched to a gene. This CDR3 is CATSRGGGGETHNEQFF. In nucleotides, the CDR3 is TGTGCCACCAGCAGAGGGGGTGGGGGGGAGACCCACAATGAGCAGTTCTTC.

CDR3 sequence: CASSQERARISFQYF. The CDR3 DNA reads as TGTGCCAGCAGCCAAGAGAGGGCCAGAATTTCCTTTCAGTACTTC. This chain connects TRBV4-2 to TRBJ2-4, with D possibly matching TRBD2 (5 bases). Trimming left V 0 bases short and J 11 bases short, with 17 bases between. The CDR3 contains 15 residues. From germline, CDR1 is LGHNA and CDR2 YNFKEQ.

The chain uses TRBV29-1 and TRBJ2-3, with 9 nucleotides matching TRBD2. Germline trimming cut 4 bases from V and 2 bases from J; bases unmatched to any gene: 7. Per the germline V gene, CDR1 is SQVTM and CDR2 is ANQGSEA. The CDR3 extends over 15 amino acids. Here the CDR3 reads CSVALSSGATDTQYF. CDR3 nucleotide sequence: TGCAGCGTTGCCCTCTCTAGCGGGGCCACAGATACGCAGTATTTT.

The chain links TRBV19 to TRBJ1-1, with D unresolved. Trimming pared 6 bases from V and 2 bases from J, leaving 7 bases between. The CDR3 spans 12 residues. Germline CDR1 reads LNHDA; CDR2 reads SQIVND (reference sequence). The CDR3 bases are TGTGCCAGTAGAGAGTCCAACACTGAAGCTTTCTTT. Amino acid sequence: CASRESNTEAFF. The whole variable domain, filled in from reference TRBV19 and TRBJ1-1, reads DGGITQSPKYLFRKEGQNVTLSCEQNLNHDAMYWYRQDPGQGLRLIYYSQIVNDFQKGDIAEGYSVSREKKESFPLTVTSAQKNPTAFYLCASRESNTEAFFGQGTRLTVV.

The chain employs TRBV6-5 and TRBJ1-4; the match to TRBD1 covers 10 bases. The CDR3 is 14 amino acids. V dropped 5 bases and J dropped 8; count of bases not matched to a gene: 5. Looked up from germline, CDR1 is MNHEY and CDR2 is SVGAGI. The CDR3 loop is CASSEGQGWEKLFF. DNA of the CDR3: TGTGCCAGCAGTGAGGGACAGGGGTGGGAAAAACTGTTTTTT.